These T cell receptor beta chains were read from a single sample in a study of blood T cell repertoires in COVID-19. The table came from immunoSEQ multiplex PCR; TCRdb's copy has only in-frame clones and leaves some out. The sample lists fewer than 250,000 clones, roughly 89% occurring once. The sequencing input was PBMCs or T cells enriched from blood (not recorded which). The receptors were gathered from a woman in her twenties or thirties who had been exposed to COVID-19. The CDR3 runs from the conserved cysteine through the conserved F or W. A D gene is named only where the DNA matches it firmly. Only part of the rows carry a size: once, few, many, or a class if the clone is expanded.

TRBJ2-7 NA NA TRBV6-5 CASRGLLTVYEQYF TGTGCCAGCAGGGGGCTCTTGACAGTATACGAGCAGTACTTC
TRBJ2-7 NA NA TRBV19 CASSQGGYYEQYF TGTGCCAGTTCACAAGGAGGGTACTACGAGCAGTACTTC
TRBJ1-5 NA NA TRBV5-6 CASSFGLAGGAQHF TGTGCCAGCAGCTTTGGACTAGCGGGTGGGGCCCAGCATTTT
TRBJ1-4 once TRBD1 TRBV18 CASSPRQGANEKLFF TGTGCCAGCTCACCCCGACAGGGAGCTAATGAAAAACTGTTTTTT
TRBJ2-3 NA TRBD2 TRBV30 CAWRAELADPRTDTQYF TGTGCCTGGAGAGCGGAACTAGCGGACCCTCGCACAGATACGCAGTATTTT
TRBJ2-7 few TRBD2 TRBV7-2 CASSSSLAGGGYEQYF TGTGCCAGCAGCTCCTCCTTAGCGGGGGGGGGATACGAGCAGTACTTC
TRBJ2-1 NA NA TRBV6-2/TRBV6-3 CASSPSVYNEQFF TGTGCCAGCAGTCCCTCCGTCTACAATGAGCAGTTCTTC
TRBJ2-7 NA NA TRBV14 CASSHPGVSYEQYF TGTGCCAGCAGCCATCCGGGGGTAAGCTACGAGCAGTACTTC
TRBJ1-2 NA NA TRBV2 CASVGRARKANYGYTF TGTGCCAGCGTGGGGAGGGCTCGCAAAGCTAACTATGGCTACACCTTC
TRBJ2-2 NA TRBD2 TRBV5-1 CASSFRLAGNLAGELFF TGCGCCAGCAGCTTTAGACTAGCGGGTAATCTGGCCGGGGAGCTGTTTTTT
TRBJ1-5 NA NA TRBV2 CASTPNSRNQPQHF TGTGCCAGCACGCCCAATTCCCGGAATCAGCCCCAGCATTTT
TRBJ1-1 NA NA TRBV11-2 CASSPEGADGNTEAFF TGTGCCAGCAGCCCGGAGGGAGCGGACGGGAACACTGAAGCTTTCTTT
TRBJ2-1 once TRBD2 TRBV12-5 CASADRGTSGRVYNEQFF TGTGCTAGTGCCGATCGAGGGACTAGCGGGAGGGTTTACAATGAGCAGTTCTTC
TRBJ2-6 NA NA TRBV7-2 CASSSRQGFGANVLTF TGTGCCAGCAGCTCCCGTCAGGGCTTTGGGGCCAACGTCCTGACTTTC
TRBJ1-3 NA NA TRBV2 CASSIDSDPGNTIYF TGTGCCAGCAGTATCGACAGCGACCCTGGAAACACCATATATTTT
TRBJ2-5 NA TRBD2 TRBV11-2 CASSLDSFGLAGVVETQYF TGTGCCAGCAGCTTAGACAGCTTCGGGCTAGCGGGGGTCGTAGAGACCCAGTACTTC
TRBJ1-3 NA NA TRBV30 CAWSDGLDNTIYF TGTGCCTGGAGTGATGGACTGGACAACACCATATATTTT
TRBJ1-1 NA NA TRBV7-9 CASSPKGIKGEAFF TGTGCCAGCAGTCCCAAGGGGATTAAAGGGGAAGCTTTCTTT
TRBJ2-5 NA NA TRBV7-9 CASSLSRQGGQETQYF TGTGCCAGCAGCTTATCACGACAGGGAGGCCAAGAGACCCAGTACTTC
TRBJ1-4 NA NA TRBV30 CAWSSRDGDEKLFF TGTGCCTGGAGTTCCAGGGATGGGGATGAAAAACTGTTTTTT
TRBJ2-7 NA NA TRBV5-1 CASRRPPGFPSYEQYF TGCGCCAGCAGACGACCGCCGGGATTCCCCTCCTACGAGCAGTACTTC
TRBJ1-2 NA NA TRBV5-1 CASSPPLIGDQGPKFSNYGYTF TGCGCCAGCAGCCCGCCATTGATTGGCGACCAGGGCCCGAAGTTTTCTAACTATGGCTACACCTTC
TRBJ1-1 NA NA TRBV7-2 CASSPVQVSDTEAFF TGTGCCAGCAGCCCCGTGCAGGTGTCAGACACTGAAGCTTTCTTT
TRBJ1-1 NA TRBD1 TRBV7-2 CASSAPGQGKRGNTEAFF TGTGCCAGCAGCGCCCCGGGACAGGGTAAGAGGGGGAACACTGAAGCTTTCTTT
TRBJ2-7 NA TRBD2 TRBV7-9 CASSFYGGASYEQYF TGTGCCAGCAGCTTCTACGGGGGGGCATCCTACGAGCAGTACTTC
TRBJ1-4 NA NA TRBV18 CASSPERGTGEKLFF TGTGCCAGCTCACCCGAGCGGGGCACGGGTGAAAAACTGTTTTTT
TRBJ2-2 NA NA TRBV9 CASSVVFSGELFF TGTGCCAGCAGCGTAGTCTTTTCCGGGGAGCTGTTTTTT
TRBJ2-2 NA NA TRBV5-8 CASSLLTGELFF TGTGCCAGCAGCCTACTCACCGGGGAGCTGTTTTTT
TRBJ1-6 NA TRBD1 TRBV18 CASSPGTGSSYNSPLHF TGTGCCAGCTCCCCCGGGACAGGGAGCTCCTATAATTCACCCCTCCACTTT
TRBJ2-5 NA NA TRBV9 CASSVEVVVGQQETQYF TGTGCCAGCAGCGTAGAAGTCGTGGTAGGACAGCAAGAGACCCAGTACTTC
TRBJ2-6 NA NA TRBV11-2 CASKDSVISGANVLTF TGTGCCAGCAAGGACAGCGTTATCTCTGGGGCCAACGTCCTGACTTTC
TRBJ1-2 NA NA TRBV2 CASSDSGYYGYTF TGTGCCAGCAGTGACTCCGGGTACTATGGCTACACCTTC
TRBJ1-1 NA NA TRBV4-1 CASSQEAASYTEAFF TGCGCCAGCAGCCAAGAAGCTGCAAGCTACACTGAAGCTTTCTTT
TRBJ1-2 NA NA TRBV6-5 CASSYSGGQNYGYTF TGTGCCAGCAGTTACTCCGGGGGGCAGAACTATGGCTACACCTTC
TRBJ1-2 NA NA TRBV12-3/TRBV12-4 CASSFRENYGYTF TGTGCCAGCAGTTTTCGGGAGAACTATGGCTACACCTTC
TRBJ1-2 NA TRBD1 TRBV5-1 CASSQVGDRGTSNGYTF TGCGCCAGCAGCCAAGTCGGGGACAGGGGAACTTCTAATGGCTACACCTTC